This record looks at one TCR beta chain sequence and its context. Treatment noted: preoperative locoregional IRX-2 cytokine immunotherapy. This phase Ib study tested locoregional IRX-2 cytokine immunotherapy given before surgery. The data stem from a study of preoperative IRX-2 immunotherapy in early breast cancer. The J segment lost 7 bases and the V segment lost 5 bases, leaving 11 bases of the junction unmatched. The CDR3 is 15 amino acids. From germline, CDR1 is MRHNA and CDR2 SNTAGT. Here immunoSEQ multiplex PCR was the method, and the copy in TCRdb shows in-frame clones only, minus some. The sample contains approximately 24,000 clones, roughly four fifths of which appear only once.

The chain couples TRBV6-4 to TRBJ1-5; 7 positions match TRBD1. This sample comprised lymph node tissue, obtained after IRX-2 immunotherapy. This TCR came from a human donor with breast cancer. CDR3 residues: CASSYGDSGRQPQHF. The CDR3, as DNA: TGTGCCAGCAGTTACGGGGACAGTGGACGGCAGCCCCAGCATTTT.